The 27 T cell receptor beta chains below come from one sample, sequenced in a study of early T cells in non-severe SARS-CoV-2 infection. TCRdb reprocessed the 5' RACE reads with MiXCR, giving one entry per CDR3 protein. The sample includes about 62,000 distinct CDR3 sequences, less than 10% of them seen just once. Sequenced input: whole blood. Receptors were obtained from an adult who was a healthcare worker with PCR-confirmed SARS-CoV-2 infection or an uninfected control (not recorded which).

The chain is built from TRBV9 and TRBJ1-2; D unclear. The V end lost 4 bases, the J end lost 4 bases, and 17 bases lay between the germline ends. The CDR3 has 15 residues. Germline values: CDR1 SGDLS, CDR2 YYNGEE. CDR3 nucleotides: TGTGCCAGCAGCCCAGACGGGGAGATAGGCTATGGCTACACCTTC. It encodes CASSPDGEIGYGYTF.

This clonotype was counted at least ten times. The J gene is TRBJ1-6, the V gene TRBV19; D uncertain. Between the trimmed V and J ends, which lost 6 bases and 0 bases, there was a span of 18 bases. CDR1 is LNHDA, CDR2 SQIVND, per germline (reference sequence). The length of the CDR3 is 18 residues. CDR3 amino acids: CASSSDSVASSYNSPLHF. CDR3 DNA sequence: TGTGCCAGTAGCTCGGACTCCGTCGCGAGCTCCTATAATTCACCCCTCCACTTT. Looking up the rest from reference TRBV19 and TRBJ1-6 gives the full variable domain: DGGITQSPKYLFRKEGQNVTLSCEQNLNHDAMYWYRQDPGQGLRLIYYSQIVNDFQKGDIAEGYSVSREKKESFPLTVTSAQKNPTAFYLCASSSDSVASSYNSPLHFGNGTRLTVT.

The genes are TRBV7-2 and TRBJ2-2; D unclear. This CDR3 is 14 amino acids long. Germline V gives CDR1 SGHTA, CDR2 FQGNSA. The V end lost 6 bases, the J end lost 4 bases, and 12 bases lay between the germline ends. CDR3 DNA sequence: TGTGCCAGCAGTCCCTTCCGGATCACCGGGGAGCTGTTTTTT. Translated, it gives CASSPFRITGELFF.

The V gene is TRBV5-1, the J gene TRBJ2-2; 7 nucleotides align to TRBD1. Germline lookup yields CDR1 SGHRS and CDR2 YFSETQ. The CDR3 loop spans 15 amino acids. V gave up 4 bases and J gave up 1 base; unmatched junction bases: 4. CDR3 loop: CASSQTGMNTGELFF. CDR3 coding DNA: TGCGCCAGCAGCCAGACAGGGATGAACACCGGGGAGCTGTTTTTT.

This chain joins TRBV7-2 and TRBJ2-3; 7 nucleotides align to TRBD1. This CDR3 has 15 residues. Germline trimming cut 0 bases from V and 2 bases from J; bases unmatched to any gene: 2. CDR1 is SGHTA and CDR2 is FQGNSA in the germline V gene. CDR3 loop: CASSLATGDTDTQYF. The CDR3 DNA is TGTGCCAGCAGCTTAGCCACAGGGGACACAGATACGCAGTATTTT.

This clonotype was seen just once. V usage is TRBV5-1 and J usage is TRBJ2-5, with no clear D. The V end lost 7 bases, the J end lost 4 bases, and 11 bases lay between the germline ends. CDR3 size: 12 residues. Germline-derived CDR1 and CDR2 are SGHRS and YFSETQ. This CDR3 reads CASGDTGETQYF. The CDR3 DNA is TGCGCCAGCGGAGACACTGGAGAGACCCAGTACTTC.

This clonotype was picked up a small number of times. This CDR3 is CASSPARGGFVLSNEQFF. CDR3 nucleotide sequence: TGTGCCAGCAGCCCCGCTAGAGGGGGCTTTGTGTTGAGCAATGAGCAGTTCTTC. The genes are TRBV11-2 and TRBJ2-1, with TRBD1 matching over 7 bases. The CDR3 loop spans 18 amino acids. V was pared by 5 bases and J by 6 bases, with 19 bases of the junction left unmatched. Germline values: CDR1 SGHAT, CDR2 FQNNGV.

CDR3 sequence reads: CASSLVLEGQTEAFF. The CDR3 DNA sequence: TGTGCCAGCAGCTTAGTGCTAGAGGGACAAACTGAAGCTTTCTTT. The V and J genes are TRBV7-9 and TRBJ1-1, with D perhaps TRBD1 (6 bases). CDR3 length equals 15 residues. With 1 base removed from V and 5 bases from J, the gap between germline ends came to 14 bases. CDR1 SEHNR and CDR2 FQNEAQ come from the germline V gene (reference sequence).

This clonotype was counted ten times or more. The rearrangement uses TRBV19 and TRBJ2-1, with D uncertain. V was trimmed by 3 bases and J by 0 bases, leaving 9 bases between them. From germline, CDR1 is LNHDA and CDR2 SQIVND (reference sequence). CDR3 size: 15 residues. CDR3 protein: CASSIGRYSYNEQFF. The CDR3 DNA follows: TGTGCCAGTAGTATTGGGCGGTACTCCTACAATGAGCAGTTCTTC. The full variable domain, in which reference TRBV19 and TRBJ2-1 provide the parts outside the CDR3, is DGGITQSPKYLFRKEGQNVTLSCEQNLNHDAMYWYRQDPGQGLRLIYYSQIVNDFQKGDIAEGYSVSREKKESFPLTVTSAQKNPTAFYLCASSIGRYSYNEQFFGPGTRLTVL.

J is TRBJ1-6 and V is TRBV5-1; a weak D match, TRBD1 (6 bases). Trimming cost V 4 bases and J 2 bases, with 10 bases left between them. The CDR3 extends over 15 amino acids. Germline CDR1 reads SGHRS; CDR2 reads YFSETQ. CDR3 loop: CASSGGQAYNSPLHF. For the CDR3, the DNA is TGCGCCAGCAGCGGGGGACAAGCCTATAATTCACCCCTCCACTTT.

Only a few counts were recorded for this clonotype. This chain uses TRBV5-1 with TRBJ2-5; no firm D call. The CDR3 has 13 amino acids. V dropped 4 bases and J dropped 4 bases, with 11 bases sitting between them. Germline CDR1 and CDR2: SGHRS and YFSETQ. As DNA, the CDR3 is TGCGCCAGCAGCCAACACCTCGGAGAGACCCAGTACTTC. It codes for CASSQHLGETQYF.

V usage is TRBV5-4 and J usage is TRBJ1-1, with a tentative D call TRBD1 (6 bases). Germline V gene data show CDR1 as SGHNT and CDR2 as YYREEE (reference sequence). V dropped 4 bases and J dropped 3 bases, with 19 bases sitting between them. The CDR3 is 16 residues long. The CDR3 spells CASSEIGGARYTEAFF. The DNA for the CDR3 is TGTGCCAGCAGCGAGATAGGGGGGGCGAGGTACACTGAAGCTTTCTTT. The full variable domain, its missing parts supplied by reference TRBV5-4 and TRBJ1-1, is ETGVTQSPTHLIKTRGQQVTLRCSSQSGHNTVSWYQQALGQGPQFIFQYYREEENGRGNFPPRFSGLQFPNYSSELNVNALELDDSALYLCASSEIGGARYTEAFFGQGTRLTVV.

The table lists this clonotype with a few counts. The rearrangement uses TRBV25-1 and TRBJ1-6, with D unclear. This CDR3 has 12 residues. The germline gives CDR1 MGHDK, CDR2 SYGVNS. With 4 bases removed from V and 9 bases from J, the gap between germline ends came to 7 bases. In DNA, the CDR3 is TGTGCCAGCAGTGGCCCAGCTTCACCCCTCCACTTT. Protein product: CASSGPASPLHF.

The rearrangement uses TRBV29-1 and TRBJ1-1; no definite D call. CDR1 is SQVTM, CDR2 ANQGSEA, per germline. The CDR3 has 12 amino acids. The V end lost 8 bases, the J end lost 0 bases, and 10 bases lay between the germline ends. The CDR3 is CSIQAMNTEAFF. Written as DNA, the CDR3 is TGCAGCATCCAGGCGATGAACACTGAAGCTTTCTTT.

This clonotype was seen repeatedly, ten times or more. The V and J genes are TRBV12-3 or TRBV12-4 and TRBJ1-1, with 10 nucleotides matching TRBD1. V lost 10 bases to trimming and J lost 3 bases; unmatched junction nucleotides: 11. CDR3 length equals 15 residues. The CDR3 coding sequence is TGTGCCAATAAACCGGGACAGGGGATTTACACTGAAGCTTTCTTT. Encoded protein: CANKPGQGIYTEAFF.

At least ten counts were recorded for this clonotype. This chain uses TRBV7-9 with TRBJ2-1; 9 nucleotides match TRBD2. Trimming at V came to 1 base and at J to 3 bases, leaving 1 base not matched to a gene. CDR3 length: 15 amino acids. Germline values: CDR1 SEHNR, CDR2 FQNEAQ (reference sequence). The CDR3 region is CASSLGSGGYNEQFF. CDR3 nucleotides: TGTGCCAGCAGCTTAGGTAGCGGGGGCTACAATGAGCAGTTCTTC.

A few counts support this clonotype. The J gene is TRBJ2-3, the V gene TRBV5-4; possible D gene TRBD2, 7 bases. With 4 bases removed from V and 6 bases from J, the gap between germline ends came to 24 bases. This CDR3 contains 17 residues. Germline V lookup: CDR1 SGHNT, CDR2 YYREEE (reference sequence). DNA for the CDR3: TGTGCCAGCAGCCTAAGGGGGGGCCCACCCATTGGCGATACGCAGTATTTT. Translating it yields CASSLRGGPPIGDTQYF.

This clonotype was recorded a few times. V is TRBV27 and J is TRBJ2-3; 11 bases match TRBD1. J lost 4 bases, V lost 3 bases, and 3 bases had no gene match. Germline assignment: CDR1 MNHEY and CDR2 SMNVEV (reference sequence). The CDR3 is 15 amino acids. CDR3 in amino acids: CASSLDRGHSDTQYF. Here the CDR3 DNA reads TGTGCCAGCAGTTTGGACAGGGGGCATTCAGATACGCAGTATTTT.

This clonotype was recorded many times. J is TRBJ1-1 and V is TRBV27; 11 bases are shared with TRBD1. CDR3 length: 16 amino acids. Trimming cost V 6 bases and J 5 bases; bases outside gene matches: 11. Germline CDR1 MNHEY, CDR2 SMNVEV (reference sequence). This chain's CDR3 is CASSPSWGQGVTEAFF. For the CDR3, the DNA is TGTGCCAGCAGCCCAAGTTGGGGACAGGGGGTTACTGAAGCTTTCTTT.

This clonotype was seen at least ten times. The chain is built from TRBV30 and TRBJ1-5; 10 positions match TRBD1. The CDR3 has 13 amino acids. Germline CDR1 is GTSNPN and CDR2 is SVGIG (reference sequence). The V segment lost 6 bases and the J segment 4 bases; nucleotides outside the gene matches: 3. In DNA form, the CDR3 reads TGTGCCTGCGACAGGGGGCAGAATCAGCCCCAGCATTTT. It yields the protein CACDRGQNQPQHF.

The table lists this clonotype with many counts. V and J are TRBV6-6 and TRBJ2-3; 7 positions match TRBD2. Germline assignment: CDR1 MNHNY and CDR2 SVGAGI (reference sequence). This CDR3 is 17 amino acids long. The V gene end was trimmed by 0 bases and the J gene end by 4 bases; junction bases not matched to a gene: 10. The CDR3 DNA reads as TGTGCCAGCAGTTACTCGTGGGGGAGGGAGGGCCCAGATACGCAGTATTTT. Encoded protein: CASSYSWGREGPDTQYF.

The rearrangement joins TRBV2 to TRBJ2-2, with D possibly being TRBD1 or TRBD2 (5 bases each). This CDR3 region has 15 residues. Germline V gene sequence: CDR1 SNHLY, CDR2 FYNNEI. The V end was cut by 2 bases, the J end by 4 bases, with 11 bases between. As DNA, the CDR3 is TGTGCCAGCAGTGAATGGGGGTCCGCCACCGGGGAGCTGTTTTTT. This translates into CASSEWGSATGELFF.

The V and J genes are TRBV5-1 and TRBJ1-1; tentative D call: TRBD1 (5 bases). With 4 bases removed from V and 1 base from J, the gap between germline ends came to 17 bases. In germline, CDR1 is SGHRS, CDR2 YFSETQ. The CDR3 extends over 16 amino acids. As DNA, the CDR3 is TGCGCCAGCAGCCTTTCCCTTGCAGGGAAGAACACTGAAGCTTTCTTT. Its translation: CASSLSLAGKNTEAFF. Together with reference TRBV5-1 and TRBJ1-1, the CDR3 gives the full variable domain: KAGVTQTPRYLIKTRGQQVTLSCSPISGHRSVSWYQQTPGQGLQFLFEYFSETQRNKGNFPGRFSGRQFSNSRSEMNVSTLELGDSALYLCASSLSLAGKNTEAFFGQGTRLTVV.

The chain uses TRBV29-1 and TRBJ1-2; D uncertain. Germline V CDR1 and CDR2: SQVTM, ANQGSEA. The CDR3 consists of 13 residues. V was cut by 4 bases and J by 0 bases, with 9 bases left in between. CDR3 sequence: CSVGRQPNYGYTF. CDR3 DNA: TGCAGCGTTGGTCGTCAGCCTAACTATGGCTACACCTTC.

This clonotype was seen at least ten times. CDR3 amino acids: CASSAPAQNIQYF. CDR3 coding DNA: TGTGCCAGCTCAGCCCCGGCCCAAAACATTCAGTACTTC. The chain uses TRBV18 and TRBJ2-4; no clear D gene. CDR1 is KGHSH, CDR2 LQKENI, per germline. This CDR3 contains 13 residues. V was cut by 5 bases and J by 5 bases, with 10 bases left in between.

This clonotype was counted ten times or more. The chain carries TRBV5-1 and TRBJ2-1; TRBD1 agrees at 8 bases. The junction had 7 bases not matched to a gene; V was cut back by 3 bases and J by 8 bases. The V gene's germline CDR1 is SGHRS and CDR2 YFSETQ. The CDR3 has 14 residues. This chain's CDR3 is CASSSRQGLDEQFF. In DNA, the CDR3 is TGCGCCAGCAGCTCGAGACAGGGGTTGGATGAGCAGTTCTTC.

The chain carries TRBV24-1 and TRBJ1-2, with TRBD1 identical over 9 bases. The ends lost 4 bases at V and 4 bases at J; junction bases unmatched: 6. Per germline, CDR1 KGHDR and CDR2 SFDVKD. The CDR3 sequence is 15 residues long. The CDR3 DNA is TGTGCCACCAGTGACCGGACAGGGGTTCTCTATGGCTACACCTTC. This translates into CATSDRTGVLYGYTF.